The 16 T cell receptor beta chains below were found in one sample sequenced in a study of regulatory T cells in long-lasting Graves disease. With iRepertoire HTBI primers and Arm-PCR of CDR3 regions, TCR beta libraries were built. TCRdb passed the multiplex PCR reads through MiXCR, listing each CDR3 protein once. The table records 700,000 or so distinct CDR3 sequences, roughly 30% of them present only once. Time point reported: persistent/refractory GD, antithyroid drugs over 5 years with positive TRAb. PBMC RNA was the source of the TCR library. This specimen consisted of peripheral blood mononuclear cells (PBMCs), obtained when the disease was refractory, from a patient treated with antithyroid drugs. The source is a female donor with Graves disease.

This chain connects TRBV28 to TRBJ2-1, with 8 bases identical to TRBD1. Germline loops: CDR1 MDHEN, CDR2 SYDVKM. The CDR3 loop spans 14 amino acids. The ends lost 6 bases at V and 2 bases at J; junction bases unmatched: 3. The CDR3 loop is CASRSGQAYNEQFF. The CDR3 nucleotides read TGTGCCAGCAGATCGGGACAGGCCTACAATGAGCAGTTCTTC.

This clonotype has just a few counts. The chain uses TRBV9 and TRBJ1-3; 7 bases are a match to TRBD1. The CDR3 spans 19 residues. The trim removed 0 bases at V and 0 bases at J, leaving 12 bases unmatched. Germline V lookup: CDR1 SGDLS, CDR2 YYNGEE. The CDR3 sequence: CASSVGGGGRGISGNTIYF. The CDR3 DNA reads as TGTGCCAGCAGCGTAGGAGGAGGGGGCAGGGGGATCTCTGGAAACACCATATATTTT. Supplemented by reference TRBV9 and TRBJ1-3, the full variable domain reads DSGVTQTPKHLITATGQRVTLRCSPRSGDLSVYWYQQSLDQGLQFLIQYYNGEERAKGNILERFSAQQFPDLHSELNLSSLELGDSALYFCASSVGGGGRGISGNTIYFGEGSWLTVV.

The rearrangement uses TRBV12-3 or TRBV12-4 and TRBJ2-2, with 7 bases that match TRBD1. This CDR3 spans 14 amino acids. J gave up 5 bases and V 6 bases, and 6 bases lay outside the gene matches. CDR3 loop: CASSPTGYTGELFF. The CDR3 DNA is TGTGCCAGCAGCCCGACAGGGTATACCGGGGAGCTGTTTTTT.

A word on this clonotype: This sequence may be a read error, since a much larger clone differs from it by one base. This chain joins TRBV2 and TRBJ1-5; D perhaps matches TRBD1 (6 bases). Germline-derived CDR1 and CDR2 are SNHLY and FYNNEI. V lost 6 bases to trimming and J lost 3 bases, with 12 bases between them. The CDR3 has 14 amino acids. This chain's CDR3 is CASRRDNINQPQHF. The CDR3 DNA sequence: TGTGCCAGCAGACGGGACAACATCAATCAGCCCCAGCATTTT.

V gene TRBV29-1 combines with J gene TRBJ1-1, with 9 bases lining up with TRBD1. Losses at the gene ends were 7 bases for V and 2 bases for J; bases not matched to a gene: 14. This CDR3 spans 16 amino acids. Germline CDR1 is SQVTM and CDR2 is ANQGSEA. CDR3 bases: TGCAGCGACGGGGGGGTAGGGACAGGGAGAAACACTGAAGCTTTCTTT. It is translated as CSDGGVGTGRNTEAFF.

The chain is built from TRBV20-1 and TRBJ1-1; a weak D match, TRBD1 (5 bases). Trimming took 7 bases from V and 2 from J, leaving 14 bases between them. CDR1 is DFQATT, CDR2 SNEGSKA, per germline (reference sequence). This CDR3 has 13 amino acids. The CDR3 DNA reads TGCAGTGTGACGACAGACCCAAACACTGAAGCTTTCTTT. It is translated as CSVTTDPNTEAFF.

This chain connects TRBV6-1 to TRBJ1-5; D may be TRBD1 (6 bases). Germline V lookup: CDR1 MNHNS, CDR2 SASEGT. The CDR3 runs to 17 residues. The V and J ends lost 3 bases and 7 bases respectively, with 22 bases between them. Written as DNA, the CDR3 is TGTGCCAGCAGTGACCCCTGGGGCAGGGGAATAGCCCAGCCCCAGCATTTT. As protein: CASSDPWGRGIAQPQHF.

In this sample, this clonotype turned up a few times. In DNA, the CDR3 is TGTGCCAGCAGCGTTAGGACAGGAACGGGCACTGAAGCTTTCTTT. Its translation is CASSVRTGTGTEAFF. The chain links TRBV5-6 to TRBJ1-1, with 7 bases lining up with TRBD1. Germline loops: CDR1 SGHDT, CDR2 YYEEEE. The trim removed 4 bases at V and 4 bases at J, leaving 10 bases unmatched. This CDR3 is built from 15 residues.

Many counts were recorded for this clonotype. The chain carries TRBV12-3 or TRBV12-4 and TRBJ1-2; no clear D. V was clipped by 8 bases and J by 5 bases, with 12 bases between them. There are 12 residues in the CDR3. CDR3 sequence (DNA): TGTGCCAGCCAACGGACTGTATATGGCTACACCTTC. Translating gives CASQRTVYGYTF.

This clonotype was counted a few times. The V gene is TRBV19, the J gene TRBJ1-2, with D unresolved. Trimming shortened V by 9 bases and J by 4 bases, and 12 bases separated the two germline ends. Per germline, CDR1 LNHDA and CDR2 SQIVND (reference sequence). This CDR3 spans 12 amino acids. CDR3 nucleotide sequence: TGTGCCAGCCTCGACCAGAGCTATGGCTACACCTTC. Translation: CASLDQSYGYTF.

The chain is built from TRBV5-5 and TRBJ1-1; D not resolved. Deletions cut 0 bases from V and 0 bases from J, with 9 bases between. The CDR3 has 15 residues. Looked up from germline, CDR1 is SGHKS and CDR2 is YYEKEE (reference sequence). Written as DNA, the CDR3 is TGTGCCAGCAGCTTGGTACAGACCTTGAACACTGAAGCTTTCTTT. This gives the protein CASSLVQTLNTEAFF.

This rearrangement joins TRBV20-1 to TRBJ1-1, with TRBD1 identical over 7 bases. Germline V lookup: CDR1 DFQATT, CDR2 SNEGSKA (reference sequence). CDR3 length: 13 residues. V lost 6 bases to trimming and J lost 2 bases; unmatched junction nucleotides: 6. The chain's CDR3 is CSARGQENTEAFF. In DNA, the CDR3 is TGCAGTGCGCGCGGACAGGAAAACACTGAAGCTTTCTTT.

This clonotype was observed many times. The chain links TRBV2 to TRBJ1-2; 11 nucleotides align to TRBD1. V gave up 10 bases and J gave up 3 bases; unmatched junction bases: 7. The CDR3 totals 14 residues. The V gene's germline CDR1 is SNHLY and CDR2 FYNNEI. Written as DNA, the CDR3 is TGTGCCACCCCCCCGGGACAGGGGGACTATGGCTACACCTTC. Translation gives CATPPGQGDYGYTF.

This clonotype was detected a few times. The chain couples TRBV5-1 to TRBJ2-5; 14 bases map to TRBD2. Germline V gene lookup returns CDR1 SGHRS and CDR2 YFSETQ. The CDR3 spans 17 residues. The V segment lost 3 bases and the J segment 5 bases; nucleotides outside the gene matches: 9. CDR3 sequence: CASSSGTSGRGGETQYF. The CDR3 DNA reads TGCGCCAGCAGCTCCGGGACTAGCGGGAGAGGAGGGGAGACCCAGTACTTC. Variable domain in full (rest from reference TRBV5-1 and TRBJ2-5): KAGVTQTPRYLIKTRGQQVTLSCSPISGHRSVSWYQQTPGQGLQFLFEYFSETQRNKGNFPGRFSGRQFSNSRSEMNVSTLELGDSALYLCASSSGTSGRGGETQYFGPGTRLLVL.

For the CDR3, the DNA is TGTGCCAGCAGTTTGAGGGCTCACAATCAGCCCCAGCATTTT. Translation: CASSLRAHNQPQHF. V is TRBV28 and J is TRBJ1-5; no clear D gene. The CDR3 contains 14 residues. Trimming removed 3 bases from V and 3 bases from J, with 9 bases in between. Germline CDR1 is MDHEN and CDR2 is SYDVKM.

This clonotype was detected a few times. This rearrangement joins TRBV30 to TRBJ2-7, with D tentatively TRBD1 or TRBD2 (6 bases each). V gave up 5 bases and J gave up 6 bases, with 14 bases separating them. Germline assignment: CDR1 GTSNPN and CDR2 SVGIG (reference sequence). The CDR3 is made up of 12 amino acids. The CDR3 reads CAWGQLRGEQYF. The CDR3 DNA sequence: TGTGCCTGGGGACAGCTGCGGGGCGAGCAGTACTTC.